This T cell receptor beta chain was captured by sequencing in a study of monozygotic twins with inflammatory bowel disease. TCRdb reprocessed the 5' RACE reads, with one entry per CDR3 protein and no DNA. Recorded here are some 450,000 distinct CDR3 sequences; the top ten clones represent 2.4%. The CDR3 is 15 residues long. Per germline, CDR1 SGHTA and CDR2 FQGNSA. This chain connects TRBV7-2 to TRBJ2-7; TCRdb gives TRBD1 as the D gene, but with no DNA this cannot be confirmed. Sequenced material: blood. This receptor was identified in a human donor with ulcerative colitis or Crohn's disease, or a healthy co-twin of an affected twin (not recorded which). The CDR3: CASSLGAGETYEQYF.